This T cell receptor (beta chain) was captured by sequencing in a study of cytomegalovirus exposure and HLA in healthy donors. V lost 7 bases and J 4 bases, leaving 7 bases between the germline ends. The CDR3 consists of 11 residues. The germline V gene has CDR1 SGHRS and CDR2 YFSETQ. Vbeta (60) and Jbeta (13) primers were used in the PCR. The method was immunoSEQ multiplex PCR; TCRdb's version includes in-frame clones alone and lacks a portion of them. The repertoire holds 150,000 or so clones, with approximately 82% as singletons. V is TRBV5-1 and J is TRBJ2-3; D call uncertain. This clonotype originated in a male donor in good health and CMV-seronegative. Sequencing input: PBMCs. The CDR3 DNA sequence: TGCGCCAGCGCACAGTCAGATACGCAGTATTTT. Translation gives CASAQSDTQYF.